What follows describes a single T cell receptor beta chain. The data were produced by immunoSEQ multiplex PCR, yet TCRdb's version contains in-frame clones alone and is incomplete. The sample holds millions of clones, approximately 95% seen once. This record belongs to a study of shared clonotypes between healthy human individuals. Selected positively for CCR7 and CD45RO-negative, naive CD8 cells excluded terminally differentiated effector memory CD45RA+ cells. Trimming removed 1 base at V and 0 bases at J, with 7 bases between. The CDR3 spans 15 residues. Germline V gene lookup returns CDR1 SGHVS and CDR2 FNYEAQ.

This chain uses TRBV7-6 with TRBJ2-1, with D uncertain. The source is a man aged 18 to 35 in good health. Input material: naive CD8+ T cells sorted from blood. Here the CDR3 reads CASSLVLSSYNEQFF. CDR3 bases: TGTGCCAGCAGCTTAGTGCTGAGCTCCTACAATGAGCAGTTCTTC.